This TCR beta chain originates from a study of T cells after yellow fever vaccination. This clonotype was seen a few times. What it recognizes is unknown. Findings of the study overall: Primary-vaccination clones mostly resurfaced post-booster (less than 98% CD4, more than 80% CD8). It was a weaker secondary response, yet one that peaked faster, at day 5 versus 15. It was a small share of clonotypes that appeared in both CD4 and CD8 compartments.

They built TCR cDNA with 5'RACE template switching, a step that put in a universal primer site and UMIs. TCRdb called the 5' RACE reads again in MiXCR, with one record for every CDR3 protein. The data contain 510,000 or so distinct CDR3 sequences, 15% to 20% of them singletons. The source of this sequence is a man younger than 40 who received the YFV17D yellow fever vaccine. This sample comprised PBMCs, obtained 15 days after the yellow fever booster vaccination.

The CDR3 DNA sequence: TGTGCCAGCAGTTTCTCCGACAGAATCGAAAAACTGTTTTTT. It yields the protein CASSFSDRIEKLFF. The chain joins TRBV6-5 to TRBJ1-4; possibly TRBD1 for D (5 bases). Germline V gene data show CDR1 as MNHEY and CDR2 as SVGAGI. The V end lost 4 bases, the J end lost 8 bases, and 14 bases lay between the germline ends. CDR3 length: 14 residues.